In this sample, the clone carrying this TCR beta chain turned up once. Its antigen is as yet unknown. The entry originates in a study of beta chain features in type 1 diabetes. Whole-study results and caveats: Shorter TCRB CDR3s, moderately but significantly so, were found in Type 1 diabetes patients in all four CD4+ subsets. Possible PCR preference for shorter templates applied equally to patients and controls.

Naive, central memory, regulatory and stem cell-like memory cells within the CD4+ compartment were sorted using CD45RO/CCR7/CD25/CD127/CD95/CD27. V gave up 8 bases and J gave up 4 bases; unmatched junction bases: 10. The CDR3 consists of 15 residues. The germline gives CDR1 MDHEN, CDR2 SYDVKM. As every portion of the isolated RNA was reverse transcribed, the sequencing read expressed TCRB transcripts. The table came from immunoSEQ multiplex PCR; TCRdb's copy has only in-frame clones and leaves some out. In the table there are hundreds of thousands of clones, about 14% of which are singletons. The chain links TRBV28 to TRBJ2-5; 10 nucleotides match TRBD2. Sample: naive CD4+ T cells from blood. The TCR sequence derives from a man aged 18-30 years in good health. The CDR3 nucleotides are TGTGCCAGCGCTAGCGGGGGCCCAGGGCCAGAGACCCAGTACTTC. Protein product: CASASGGPGPETQYF.